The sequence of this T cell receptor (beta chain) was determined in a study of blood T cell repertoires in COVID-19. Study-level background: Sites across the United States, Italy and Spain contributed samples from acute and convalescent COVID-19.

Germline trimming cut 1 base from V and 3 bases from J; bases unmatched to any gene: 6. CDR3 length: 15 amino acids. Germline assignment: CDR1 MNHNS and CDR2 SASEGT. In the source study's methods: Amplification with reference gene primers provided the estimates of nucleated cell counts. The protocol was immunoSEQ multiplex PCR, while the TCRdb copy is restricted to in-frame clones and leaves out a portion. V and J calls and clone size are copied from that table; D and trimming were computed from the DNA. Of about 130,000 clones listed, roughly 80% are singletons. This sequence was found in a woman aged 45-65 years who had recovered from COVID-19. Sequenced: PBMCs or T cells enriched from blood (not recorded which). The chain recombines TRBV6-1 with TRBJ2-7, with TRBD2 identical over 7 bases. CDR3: CASSEDGGSVYEQYV. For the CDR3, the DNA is TGTGCCAGCAGTGAAGACGGGGGGTCCGTCTACGAGCAGTACGTC.